This T cell receptor (beta chain) stems from a study of cytomegalovirus exposure and HLA in healthy donors (dated 2017 in TCRdb). Describing the broader study: In an earlier analysis of 550 to 750 of the donors, 250 to 300 Gb of sequence data and roughly 100 million unique TCR beta sequences from about 190 million T cells were reported. An early release that covered fewer than 800 HLA-typed donors contained approximately 300 gigabases of sequencing data and 75 million to 100 million unique TCR sequences. The genetic ancestry cluster associated with self-reported Caucasian donors included roughly 84% of the roughly 400 genotyped donors. The aim of the study was to test whether cataloging public T cell receptors could identify signatures of past pathogen exposure. The T cell repertoires of 550 to 850 subjects were profiled by immunosequencing and related to cytomegalovirus serostatus. A separate validation cohort of roughly 130 different subjects was used in addition to the approximately 670-subject first cohort. To predict cytomegalovirus infection status, the study combined high-throughput TCR immunosequencing, statistical association of individual TCRs with disease status, and machine learning. In a later analysis, previously published TCR beta repertoires from 550 to 700 donors were re-analyzed and high-resolution HLA genotyping was added so that TCR occurrence patterns could be studied. In the later analysis, no new phenotypic data were used to find candidate immune exposures; instead, reliance was placed on TCR beta sequences and their occurrence across donors. To decide whether each TCR beta V gene segment behaved as functional or pseudogenic, an earlier analysis of some 600 of the donors relied on high-throughput TCR beta sequencing. Alongside the repertoire data, information on donor age, sex, ethnicity and CMV serostatus was compiled. Genome-wide SNP genotypes for about 60% of the roughly 700 donors were used in a later genetic analysis, which treated that subset as a discovery cohort. Every discovery cohort repertoire had been produced on one sequencing platform. Class I and class II HLA loci were covered by the typing at four-digit resolution. The number of typed donors differed by locus: about 629-640 for A, B, C, DRB1 and DQB1; 500 to 550 for DQA1; about 600 for DPA1; and approximately 450 for DPB1. Several DR-DQ haplotypes were handled as single units for association and clustering because linkage in the cohort was strong. On average, roughly 240,000 unique TCR beta nucleotide sequences were sequenced per donor among more than 350 genotyped donors of the cohort, with roughly 18% of those sequences being non-productive. Here is what the overall study found, with its caveats: The authors suggested that the approach could potentially be extended to other disease states and immunological phenotypes. Correlated functional status among segregating V segments might be attributable to linkage disequilibrium, but an unknown experimental factor could not be ruled out. Several of the top co-occurrence clusters appeared to be linked to parvovirus B19, influenza, CMV and Epstein-Barr virus, according to a later analysis. A further reported finding was that TCR beta sequences accurately predicted the HLA-A and HLA-B alleles for most subjects in the first cohort. In this cohort, only TCR beta chains were sequenced, and detectable features were limited by the absence of alpha or paired-chain data. Broadly in line with IMGT annotations, most TCR beta V segments showed up in productive rearrangements about 87% or about 30% of the time in an earlier analysis of a few hundred of the donors. While some public TCRs were present in many individuals, most TCR sequences turned up only very rarely across donors. In a later genetic analysis, a missense DCLRE1C variant was associated with V-gene and J-gene trimming of TCR beta chains, and the association was replicated in an independent cohort. At a false discovery rate of 0.05, a later analysis linked about 17,000 TCR beta sequences to specific HLA alleles. Compared with equally common non-associated chains, HLA-associated TCR beta chains in a later analysis were more clonally expanded and had lower generation probabilities. Because counts were too low, some 17 rarely observed V segments, including chromosome 9 orphons, were excluded from the earlier analysis of a few hundred of the donors. HLA typing was unavailable for some donors at each locus, so association tests used only the typed subset. A few of the identified cytomegalovirus-associated TCR beta chains were confirmed in vitro to be specific for cytomegalovirus antigens. In a later analysis, most CMV-associated TCR beta chains were found to appear HLA-restricted, with HLA associations seemingly driven largely by CMV exposure. Sequencing depth was assumed to be roughly uniform across donors in the presence/absence analyses, though that assumption may not hold. A total of around 150 TCR beta chains were listed by the study as associated with cytomegalovirus. Cytomegalovirus status was reported to be diagnosed by the classifier with high specificity and sensitivity in both the original and validation cohorts. A later genetic analysis reported fewer N-insertions in productive TCRs among donors in an Asian-associated ancestry cluster than the roughly 620-donor mean. Immune exposure information for the cohort was limited to CMV serostatus. A later analysis found that TCR association rates varied across HLA loci, with DRB1 alleles showing the most associated TCRs and HLA-C alleles the fewest. When HLA alleles, especially DR and DQ, strongly co-occurred, attributing TCR associations to individual alleles was difficult. A cluster of highly shared sequence variants was judged likely to be a technical artifact of the sequencing pipeline.

Library method: the immunoSEQ multiplex PCR assay. The multiplex PCR relied on a mix of 60 forward primers for TCR Vbeta segments and 13 reverse primers for TCR Jbeta segments. Amplification of the CDR3 region of rearranged TCR beta genes was performed with a multiplex PCR assay on genomic DNA. Amplified TCR beta libraries were sequenced as 87-base-pair reads on the Illumina HiSeq System. Regarding the original processing steps: A later analysis tallied about 77 million unique TCR beta chains across the approximately 670 repertoires, and approximately 12 million of those chains were shared by two or more donors. Raw reads were error-corrected and collapsed into unique sequences by a nearest-neighbor algorithm in which closely related sequences were merged to remove PCR and sequencing errors. CDR3 sequences were aligned to IMGT reference sequences to assign V, D and J gene segments. For a sequence to be retained, a match of at least six nucleotides to both a V gene segment and a J gene segment was required. Rearrangements were called productive when the CDR3 lacked stop codons and stayed in frame with V and J; all others were non-productive. CDR3 was defined by IMGT convention, running from the second conserved V-encoded cysteine to the conserved J-encoded phenylalanine. Sequences without an unambiguous match to a single V gene segment were excluded from the earlier analysis of over 500 of the donors. In an earlier analysis of approximately 590 of the donors, a V segment was called functional when productive rearrangements were above 56.7%, and segregating when the standard deviation between donors exceeded 5%. A statistical classification framework was developed to diagnose cytomegalovirus status using the catalog of TCR beta chain sequences. In a later analysis, TCR nucleotide sequences were compared against IMGT/GENE-DB human TR gene sequences so that V and J genes could be assigned. In a later analysis, CDR3 sequences and most-parsimonious VDJ recombination scenarios were assigned using the TCRdist pipeline. A later analysis defined each TCR beta chain by its CDR3 amino acid sequence plus V-gene family, and excluded reads lacking a unique V-gene family. As a way to deal with suspected cross-contamination and a sequencing artifact, a later analysis dropped hundreds of nucleotide sequences that were highly shared and had low generation probability. In a later analysis, a clonal expansion index was calculated for each public chain from normalized within-repertoire ranks of inferred template counts. Generation probabilities in a later analysis came from a VDJ recombination model fitted to out-of-frame rearrangements, and those results were checked against IGoR. A later analysis scored TCR-TCR, TCR-HLA and TCR-CMV co-occurrence with hypergeometric tests, applying a repertoire-size bias correction to TCR pairs. To estimate false discovery rates, a later analysis permuted the HLA or CMV assignments 20 times. A later analysis grouped co-occurring TCRs with DBSCAN, adding TCRdist sequence similarity when clustering within HLA-allele-positive subsets. For co-occurrence clustering, repertoires with fewer than 30,000 or more than 120,000 public chains were excluded, along with 4 to 6 repertoires with anomalous nucleotide sharing. The source is immuneACCESS, and TCRdb retained only in-frame sequences with V and J called. Part of the clones is not carried over; for the studies checked, unresolved V genes explain less than half of this, and the remainder is unexplained. From that table come the V and J calls and clone size; the DNA was used to work out D and trimming. For this sample the table gives about 180,000 clones, of which approximately 80% were detected only once. The ten largest clonotypes hold around 1.6% of the sample.

In total, 666 healthy bone marrow donors made up the cohort. All cohort members were sampled while nominally healthy, although unrecorded immune exposures were likely present. The donor was CMV seronegative and belonged to the group of several hundred seronegative cohort members. A peripheral blood sample was provided by each donor, and peripheral blood mononuclear cells were used for TCR beta sequencing. The Qiagen DNeasy Blood Extraction Kit was used to extract genomic DNA from the blood cell samples. Judged by its sample share, this clone qualifies as medium-sized (0.01 to 0.1%). Its recognized antigen is unknown. Base quality data are lacking; no much larger clone is found one base away. The TCR was taken from a man aged 18 to 29 in good health and CMV-seronegative. The sample taken for sequencing was PBMCs.

The DNA sequence is as follows: TGTGCCAGCAGTGACGGGACTAGCACCGGGGAGCTGTTTTTT. Protein translation: CASSDGTSTGELFF. The rearranged chain carries TRBV6-4 and TRBJ2-2, with 8 bases matching TRBD2. Compared with germline, V lacks 2 bases and J lacks 4 bases; bases without a gene match: 0. There are 14 amino acids in the CDR3, from cysteine to phenylalanine inclusive. Of the read, only the CDR3 DNA is kept; its 42 bases are in frame from base 1. The germline V gene encodes CDR1 MRHNA and CDR2 SNTAGT.